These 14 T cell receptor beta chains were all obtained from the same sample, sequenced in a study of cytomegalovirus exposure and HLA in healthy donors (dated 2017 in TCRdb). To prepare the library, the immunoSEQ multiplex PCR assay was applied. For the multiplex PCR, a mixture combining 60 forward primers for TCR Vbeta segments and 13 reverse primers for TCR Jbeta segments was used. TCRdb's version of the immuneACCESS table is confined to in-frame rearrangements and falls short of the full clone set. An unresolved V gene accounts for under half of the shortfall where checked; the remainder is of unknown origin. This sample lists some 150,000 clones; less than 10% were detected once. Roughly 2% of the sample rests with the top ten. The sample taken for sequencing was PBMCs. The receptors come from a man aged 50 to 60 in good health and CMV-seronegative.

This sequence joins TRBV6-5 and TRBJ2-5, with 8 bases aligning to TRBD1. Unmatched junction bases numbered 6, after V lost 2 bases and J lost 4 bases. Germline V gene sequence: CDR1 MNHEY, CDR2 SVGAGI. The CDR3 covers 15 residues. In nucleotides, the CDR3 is TGTGCCAGCAGTTACGGCAGGGGGCGCGGAGAGACCCAGTACTTC. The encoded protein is CASSYGRGRGETQYF.

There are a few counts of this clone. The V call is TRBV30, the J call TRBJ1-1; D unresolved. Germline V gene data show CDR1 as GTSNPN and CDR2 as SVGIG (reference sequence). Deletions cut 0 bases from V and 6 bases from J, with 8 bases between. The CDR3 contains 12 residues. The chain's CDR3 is CAWSVRLAEAFF. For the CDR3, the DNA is TGTGCCTGGAGTGTACGTTTAGCTGAAGCTTTCTTT.

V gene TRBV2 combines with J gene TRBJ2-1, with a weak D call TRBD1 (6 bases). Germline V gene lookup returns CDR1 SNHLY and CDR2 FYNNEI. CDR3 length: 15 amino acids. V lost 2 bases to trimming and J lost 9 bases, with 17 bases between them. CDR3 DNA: TGTGCCAGCAGTGAATGGAATAGGGGGTTGGGTGAGCAGTTCTTC. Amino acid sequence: CASSEWNRGLGEQFF.

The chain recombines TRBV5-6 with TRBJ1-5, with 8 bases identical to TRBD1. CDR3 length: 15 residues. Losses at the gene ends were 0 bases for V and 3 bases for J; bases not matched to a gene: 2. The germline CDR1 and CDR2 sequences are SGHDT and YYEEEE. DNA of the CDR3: TGTGCCAGCAGCTTGGACAGGGGGTACAATCAGCCCCAGCATTTT. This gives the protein CASSLDRGYNQPQHF.

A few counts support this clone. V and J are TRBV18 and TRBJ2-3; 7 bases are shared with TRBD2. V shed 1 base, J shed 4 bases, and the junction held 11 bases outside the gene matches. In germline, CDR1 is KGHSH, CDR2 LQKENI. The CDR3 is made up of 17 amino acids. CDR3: CASSPLPMGGGSDTQYF. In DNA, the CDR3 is TGTGCCAGCTCACCACTCCCCATGGGGGGGGGATCAGATACGCAGTATTTT.

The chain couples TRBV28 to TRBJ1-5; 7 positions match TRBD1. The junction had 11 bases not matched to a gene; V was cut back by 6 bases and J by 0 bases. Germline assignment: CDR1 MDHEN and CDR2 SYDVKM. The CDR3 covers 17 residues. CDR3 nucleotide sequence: TGTGCCAGCAGCCGTAAGGGGGCGCGATATAGCAATCAGCCCCAGCATTTT. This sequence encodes CASSRKGARYSNQPQHF.

The CDR3 loop is CASSLAPATFSGNTIYF. In nucleotides, the CDR3 is TGCGCCAGCAGCTTGGCCCCAGCGACCTTCTCTGGAAACACCATATATTTT. This rearrangement joins TRBV5-1 to TRBJ1-3; D ambiguous. The CDR3 loop spans 17 amino acids. Per germline, CDR1 SGHRS and CDR2 YFSETQ. V was shortened by 0 bases and J by 0 bases, with 13 bases between the two germline ends.

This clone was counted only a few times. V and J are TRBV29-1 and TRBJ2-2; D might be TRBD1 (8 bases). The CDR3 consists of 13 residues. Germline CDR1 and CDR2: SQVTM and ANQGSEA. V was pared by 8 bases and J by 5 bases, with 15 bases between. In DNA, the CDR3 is TGCAGCATCCACAGGGGGGGAACCGGGGAGCTGTTTTTT. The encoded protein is CSIHRGGTGELFF.

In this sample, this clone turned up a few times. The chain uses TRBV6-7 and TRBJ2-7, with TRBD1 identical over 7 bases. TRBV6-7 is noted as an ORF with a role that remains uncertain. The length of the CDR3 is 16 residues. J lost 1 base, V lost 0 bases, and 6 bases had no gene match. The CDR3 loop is CASSYSRDRASYEQYF. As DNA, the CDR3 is TGTGCCAGCAGTTACTCGAGAGACAGGGCATCCTACGAGCAGTACTTC.

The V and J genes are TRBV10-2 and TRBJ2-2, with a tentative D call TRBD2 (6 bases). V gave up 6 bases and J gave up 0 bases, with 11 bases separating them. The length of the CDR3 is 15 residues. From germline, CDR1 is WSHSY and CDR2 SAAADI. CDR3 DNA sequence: TGCGCCAGCAGGGTTAGCGGTTCGAACACCGGGGAGCTGTTTTTT. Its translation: CASRVSGSNTGELFF.

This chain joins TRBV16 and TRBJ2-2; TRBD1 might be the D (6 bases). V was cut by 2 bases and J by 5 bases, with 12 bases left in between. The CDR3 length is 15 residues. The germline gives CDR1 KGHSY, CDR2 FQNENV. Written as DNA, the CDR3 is TGTGCCAGCAGCCAAGAAACAGGGCAAACCGGGGAGCTGTTTTTT. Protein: CASSQETGQTGELFF.

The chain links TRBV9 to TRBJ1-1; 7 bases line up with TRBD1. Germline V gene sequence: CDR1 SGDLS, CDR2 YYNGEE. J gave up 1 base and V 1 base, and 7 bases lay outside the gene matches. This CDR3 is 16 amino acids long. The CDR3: CASSVTTGNGNTEAFF. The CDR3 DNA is TGTGCCAGCAGCGTAACGACAGGGAATGGGAACACTGAAGCTTTCTTT.

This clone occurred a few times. CDR3 sequence: CASSLNALAGVGTDTQYF. DNA of the CDR3: TGTGCCAGCAGCTTAAACGCTCTAGCGGGGGTTGGCACAGATACGCAGTATTTT. The rearrangement joins TRBV7-3 to TRBJ2-3; 10 nucleotides match TRBD2. The germline gives CDR1 SGHTA, CDR2 FQGTGA. The CDR3 loop spans 18 amino acids. Unmatched junction bases numbered 8, after V lost 1 base and J lost 1 base.

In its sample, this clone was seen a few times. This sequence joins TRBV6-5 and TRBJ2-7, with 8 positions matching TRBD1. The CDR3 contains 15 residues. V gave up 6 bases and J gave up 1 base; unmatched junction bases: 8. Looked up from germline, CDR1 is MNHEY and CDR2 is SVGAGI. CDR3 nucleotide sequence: TGTGCCAGCAGGCTGGACAGGGTCGCATCCTACGAGCAGTACTTC. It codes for CASRLDRVASYEQYF.